This entry concerns a single T cell receptor (beta chain). This clonotype was seen repeatedly, ten times or more. Which antigen it targets is not known. Base qualities are not recorded, but no much larger clone differs from it by a single base. Including cysteine and phenylalanine, the CDR3 has 16 amino acids. Only the CDR3 DNA stays, 48 bases, in frame from base 1. The germline V end is reduced by 4 bases and the J end by 6 bases; junction bases left unmatched: 15. The germline V gene yields SGHRS for CDR1 and YFSETQ for CDR2. This sample is drawn from a study of tumor-infiltrating lymphocytes in primary liver carcinoma (dated by TCRdb to 2015 to 2018). About the study as a whole: The five patients, three men and two women aged 30 to 69 years, had hepatocellular carcinoma (four) or combined HCC and intrahepatic cholangiocarcinoma (one). A total of 35 or so specimens from 5 patients underwent TCRbeta repertoire sequencing, comprising around 25 tumor regions, 5 adjacent noncancerous liver tissues and 5 peripheral blood samples. To link TCRbeta repertoire diversity to the local molecular phenotype, the approximately 23 tumor region samples were profiled with Agilent mRNA microarrays. Repertoires from technical replicates were highly reproducible, with mean shared-clone rates about 0.9 and correlation coefficients above 0.98. Samples yielded roughly 3.5 to 7.13 million productive TCRbeta reads; read depth did not differ significantly between tissue types. Tumors of the five patients were stage T1-T3 N0M0 with maximum diameters of roughly 4.2 to 11 cm. For each liver tumor, the study sampled five regions along with adjacent normal tissue and blood, and applied TCRbeta repertoire sequencing, expression microarrays and whole-exome sequencing. What the work shows at the level of the full study, not this receptor alone: Only the TCR beta chain was sequenced, so true repertoire diversity is likely underestimated because unpaired alpha chains were not captured. The top 250 clones made up a significantly larger repertoire fraction in tumors than in blood (p = 0.039). Pairs of tumor regions showed greater repertoire overlap (mean around 36%) than tumor-adjacent pairs (approximately 17%) or tumor-blood pairs (around 15%), which is consistent with antigen-driven expansion. Because the samples were bulk and unsorted, CD4+ and CD8+ T cell repertoires could not be compared. Only a few patients were included in the study, and the authors note that the findings should be validated in a larger study. Only about 8-25% of top clones were found in all five regions of a tumor, suggesting spatial heterogeneity of tumor-infiltrating T cells.

Without any cell sorting, total RNA and DNA were co-extracted from about 20-30 mg of bulk tissue using the AllPrep DNA/RNA mini kit. Between November 2015 and early 2016, 4 or 5 patients in China with histopathologically diagnosed primary liver carcinoma had their tumors surgically resected. Chronic HBV infection was present in the patients, and the patients were treatment-naive at sampling. Five spatially separated regions were sampled from each tumor: the superior, inferior, left-lateral and right-lateral poles, plus the tumor centre. Histological examination found more than 75% viable tumor cells in every tumor sample. Each fresh piece of tumor and adjacent tissue was cut in two, with one half stored in RNAlater at -80 degrees C and the other half sent for histology. A constant-region primer and ProtoScript II reverse transcriptase were used to reverse-transcribe TCRbeta-specific cDNA from approximately 550 ng total RNA. The TCRbeta libraries were prepared through three rounds of nested multiplex PCR following a slightly modified ARM-PCR procedure. Multiplex TRBV1-TRBV30 forward primers and a Cbeta reverse primer were used in the first two PCR rounds, each of which was run for 10 cycles. A final 25-cycle PCR with Deep VentR polymerase added sample barcodes and Illumina adapters. Before sequencing, amplicons between 200 and 500 bp were purified from gel using a QIAquick gel extraction kit. An Illumina HiSeq 2500 was used to sequence the TCRbeta amplicons, generating 250-bp paired-end reads. For the original study's pipeline: Reads were quality-trimmed with Trimmomatic v0.33, and paired reads were merged with FLASH v1.2.11 to recover full CDR3 sequences. V, D and J germline segments were assigned to the rearranged TCRbeta sequences using MiGEC v1.2.1b. Clonotype statistics and Shannon-Wiener diversity indices were calculated with VDJtools v1.0.0. To reduce sampling bias, subsequent analyses other than the diversity analysis used only the 250 most abundant clonotypes in each sample. TCRdb took the public reads, trimmed them with fastp at Q25, ran MiXCR for clone calling and kept in-frame beta chains. Rows with a matching CDR3 protein are joined into one entry that keeps the most common DNA and genes. These V and J calls are TCRdb output, not the study's own analysis. For this sample the table gives about 64,000 distinct CDR3 sequences, of which roughly two thirds were detected only once. Around 38% of the sample is held by the ten biggest clonotypes.

The rearranged segments are TRBV5-1 and TRBJ2-7; a stretch of 8 junction bases matches TRBD2. The sequence was collected from a middle-aged man with primary liver carcinoma and hepatitis B virus infection. The source material was liver tumor tissue from sampling region 4. The cell subset or site label, read with the paper, signifies: tumor region T4, right-lateral pole. The nucleotide sequence is TGCGCCAGCAGCGTCATACCGGGACTAGAGGGAGTCGAGCAGTACTTC. Its translation is CASSVIPGLEGVEQYF.